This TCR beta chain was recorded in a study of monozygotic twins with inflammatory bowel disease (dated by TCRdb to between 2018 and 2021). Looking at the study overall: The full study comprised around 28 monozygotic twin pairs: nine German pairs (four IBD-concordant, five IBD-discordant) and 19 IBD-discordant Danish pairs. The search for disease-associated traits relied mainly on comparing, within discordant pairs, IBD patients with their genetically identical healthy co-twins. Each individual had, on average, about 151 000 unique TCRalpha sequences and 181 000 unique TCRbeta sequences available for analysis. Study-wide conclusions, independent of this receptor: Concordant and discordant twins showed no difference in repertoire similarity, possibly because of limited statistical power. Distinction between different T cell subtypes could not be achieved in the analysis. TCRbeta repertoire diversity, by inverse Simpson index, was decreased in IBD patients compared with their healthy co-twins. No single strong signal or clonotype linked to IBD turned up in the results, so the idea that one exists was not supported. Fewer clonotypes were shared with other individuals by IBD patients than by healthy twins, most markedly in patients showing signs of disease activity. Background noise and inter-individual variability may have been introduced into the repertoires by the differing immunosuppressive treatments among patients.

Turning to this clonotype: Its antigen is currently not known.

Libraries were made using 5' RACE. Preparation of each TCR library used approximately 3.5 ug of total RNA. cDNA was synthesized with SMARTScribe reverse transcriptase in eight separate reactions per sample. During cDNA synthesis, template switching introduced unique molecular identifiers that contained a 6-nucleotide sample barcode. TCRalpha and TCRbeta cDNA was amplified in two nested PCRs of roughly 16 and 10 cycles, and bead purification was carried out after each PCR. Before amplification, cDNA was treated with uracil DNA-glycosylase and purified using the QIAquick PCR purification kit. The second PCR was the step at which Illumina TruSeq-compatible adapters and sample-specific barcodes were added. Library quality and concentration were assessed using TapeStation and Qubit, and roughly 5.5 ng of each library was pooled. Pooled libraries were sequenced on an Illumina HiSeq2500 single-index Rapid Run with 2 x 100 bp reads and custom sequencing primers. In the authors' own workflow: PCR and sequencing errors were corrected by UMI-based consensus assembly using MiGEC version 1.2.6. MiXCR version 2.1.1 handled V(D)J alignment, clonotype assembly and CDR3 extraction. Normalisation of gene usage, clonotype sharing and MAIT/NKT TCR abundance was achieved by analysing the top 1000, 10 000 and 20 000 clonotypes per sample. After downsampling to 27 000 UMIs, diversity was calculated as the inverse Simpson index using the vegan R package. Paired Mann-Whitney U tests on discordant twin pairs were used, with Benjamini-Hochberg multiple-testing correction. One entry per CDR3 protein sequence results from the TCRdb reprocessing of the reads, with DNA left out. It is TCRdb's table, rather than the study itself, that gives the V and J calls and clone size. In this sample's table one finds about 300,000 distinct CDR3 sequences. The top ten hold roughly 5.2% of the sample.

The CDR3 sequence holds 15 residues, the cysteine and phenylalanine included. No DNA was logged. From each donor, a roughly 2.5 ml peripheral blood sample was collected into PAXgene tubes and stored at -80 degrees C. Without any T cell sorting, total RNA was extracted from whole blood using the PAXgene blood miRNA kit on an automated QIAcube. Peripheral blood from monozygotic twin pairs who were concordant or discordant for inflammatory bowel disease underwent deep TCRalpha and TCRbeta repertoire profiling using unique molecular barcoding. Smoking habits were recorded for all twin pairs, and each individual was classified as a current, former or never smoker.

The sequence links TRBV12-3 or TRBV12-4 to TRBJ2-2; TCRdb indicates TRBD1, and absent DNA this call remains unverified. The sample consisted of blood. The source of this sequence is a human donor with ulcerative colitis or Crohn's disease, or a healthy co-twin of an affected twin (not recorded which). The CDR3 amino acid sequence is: CASSSRDSDTGELFF.